The clone carrying this T cell receptor beta chain was observed a few times. Its matching antigen is unknown. At one of its ends the junction is not consistent with the germline gene, which may arise from a read error. The TCR beta CDR3 regions underwent amplification from RNA transcripts. HTBI-primed first-round RT-PCR preceded second-round multiplex PCR. In TCRdb, the multiplex PCR reads were re-called with MiXCR into one record per CDR3 protein. The profile shows around 600,000 distinct CDR3 sequences, about 40% of them singletons. This CDR3 contains 10 residues. The V gene's germline CDR1 is ENHRY and CDR2 SYGVKD. This record belongs to a study of Graves' ophthalmopathy and Graves' hyperthyroidism. General study points: Discriminating ophthalmopathy from stable hyperthyroidism, a 13-signature model attained a sensitivity of about 88% and a specificity of almost 83%.

This TCR came from an adult man with Graves' ophthalmopathy. The sequencing input was peripheral blood. The chain employs TRBV10-3 and TRBJ2-7; 7 bases are a match to TRBD1. CDR3 sequence (DNA): TGTGCTAGAGATGGGACAGCCGAAAACTTC. Translated, it gives CARDGTAENF.